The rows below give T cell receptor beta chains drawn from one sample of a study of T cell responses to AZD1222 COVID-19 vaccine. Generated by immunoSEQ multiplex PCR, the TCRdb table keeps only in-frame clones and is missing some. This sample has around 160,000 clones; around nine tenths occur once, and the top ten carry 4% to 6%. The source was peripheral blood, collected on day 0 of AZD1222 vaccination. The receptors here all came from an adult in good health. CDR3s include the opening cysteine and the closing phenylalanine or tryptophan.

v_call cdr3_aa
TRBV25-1 CASSESGGTKNIQYF
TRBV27 CASSSGTARGGYGYTF
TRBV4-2 CASSQGYEKLFF
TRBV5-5 CASSHRTGNTEAFF
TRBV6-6 CASSPGTGGYTF
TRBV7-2 CASSPNQGYEQYF
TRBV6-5 CASRFGSYGNTIYF
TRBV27 CASISRGAFPEAFF
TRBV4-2 CASSQGAVTDTQYF
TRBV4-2 CASSQEDPGNEKLFF
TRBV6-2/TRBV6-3 CASSYPLTGDNEQFF
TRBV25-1 CASTEGRWDNSPLHF
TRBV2 CASSDTEAATEAFF
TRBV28 CATLRGQELLLTF
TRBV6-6 CASSYFSGTEGETQYF
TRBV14 CASSQIKAREQFF
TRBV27 CATRLQADTEAFF
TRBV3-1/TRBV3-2 CASSSPGQVYGYTF
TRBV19 CASSWSVYSNQPQHF
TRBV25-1 CASSGAGVGYGYTF
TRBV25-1 CASTDWARVETQYF
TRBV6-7 CASKILGRERTEAFF
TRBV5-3 CASFRQGPTVRTDTQYF
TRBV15 CATSRRPLSGALEKLFF
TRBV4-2 CASSQDHRERGGSGANVLTF
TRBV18 CASSPGGEAYEQYF
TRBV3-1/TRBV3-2 CASSQKWATDTQYF
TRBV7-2 CASSRSGEFEKLFF
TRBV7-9 CASSQPLAKARTDTQYF